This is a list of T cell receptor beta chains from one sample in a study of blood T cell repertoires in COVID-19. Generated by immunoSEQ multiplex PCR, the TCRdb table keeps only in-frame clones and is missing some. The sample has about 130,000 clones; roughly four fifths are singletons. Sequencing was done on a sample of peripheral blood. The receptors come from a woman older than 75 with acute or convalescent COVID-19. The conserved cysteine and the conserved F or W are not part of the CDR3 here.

CDR3: AWSEQDYGYT
J: TRBJ1-2
V: TRBV30

CDR3: ASSTRGQGNEKLF
J: TRBJ1-4
V: TRBV7-9

CDR3: ASSLGGGDT
J: TRBJ1-2
V: TRBV5-6

CDR3: ATSPQGKKEKLF
J: TRBJ1-4
V: TRBV24-1

CDR3: ASQPGQGFTEAF
J: TRBJ1-1
V: TRBV19

CDR3: ASSGNRGLQETQY
J: TRBJ2-5
V: TRBV19

CDR3: ASRADRNTEAF
J: TRBJ1-1
V: TRBV2

CDR3: ASNSRANTGELF
J: TRBJ2-2
V: TRBV7-9

CDR3: ASSLEGHGYT
J: TRBJ1-2
V: TRBV5-1

CDR3: ASSQDPGQGVKAF
J: TRBJ1-1
V: TRBV4-2

CDR3: ASSPPGRKGNTIY
J: TRBJ1-3
V: TRBV5-6

CDR3: ASSLNREKAYEQY
J: TRBJ2-7
V: TRBV11-2

CDR3: ATQGQGLSGELF
J: TRBJ2-2
V: TRBV5-1